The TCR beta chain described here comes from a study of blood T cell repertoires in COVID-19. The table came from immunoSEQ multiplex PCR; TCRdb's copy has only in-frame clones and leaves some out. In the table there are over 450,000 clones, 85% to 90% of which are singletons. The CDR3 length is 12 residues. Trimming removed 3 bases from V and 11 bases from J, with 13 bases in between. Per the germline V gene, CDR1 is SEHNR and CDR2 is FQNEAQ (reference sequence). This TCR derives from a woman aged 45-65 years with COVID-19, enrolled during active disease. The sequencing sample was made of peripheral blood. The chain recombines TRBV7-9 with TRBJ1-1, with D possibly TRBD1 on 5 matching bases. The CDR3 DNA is TGTGCCAGCAGCTTCTCGGGGGTGAGTGCTTTCTTT. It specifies CASSFSGVSAFF. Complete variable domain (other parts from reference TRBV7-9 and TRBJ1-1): DTGVSQNPRHKITKRGQNVTFRCDPISEHNRLYWYRQTLGQGPEFLTYFQNEAQLEKSRLLSDRFSAERPKGSFSTLEIQRTEQGDSAMYLCASSFSGVSAFFGQGTRLTVV.